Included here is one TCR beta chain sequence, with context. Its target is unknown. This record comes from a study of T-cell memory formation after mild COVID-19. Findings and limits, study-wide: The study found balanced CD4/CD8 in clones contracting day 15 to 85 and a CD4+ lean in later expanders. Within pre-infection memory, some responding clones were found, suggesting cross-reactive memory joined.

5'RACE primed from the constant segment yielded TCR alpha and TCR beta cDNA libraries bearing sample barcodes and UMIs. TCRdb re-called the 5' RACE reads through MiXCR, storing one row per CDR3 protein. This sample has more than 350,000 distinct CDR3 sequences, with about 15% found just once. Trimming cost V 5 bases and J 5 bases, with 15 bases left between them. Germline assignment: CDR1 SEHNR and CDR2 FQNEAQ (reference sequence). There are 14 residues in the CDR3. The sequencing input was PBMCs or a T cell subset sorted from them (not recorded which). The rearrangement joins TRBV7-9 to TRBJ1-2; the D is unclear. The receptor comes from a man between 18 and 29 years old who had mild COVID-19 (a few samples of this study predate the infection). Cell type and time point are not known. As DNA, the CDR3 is TGTGCCAGCAGCCGTCCCGCGTCAAAATATGGCTACACCTTC. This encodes CASSRPASKYGYTF.